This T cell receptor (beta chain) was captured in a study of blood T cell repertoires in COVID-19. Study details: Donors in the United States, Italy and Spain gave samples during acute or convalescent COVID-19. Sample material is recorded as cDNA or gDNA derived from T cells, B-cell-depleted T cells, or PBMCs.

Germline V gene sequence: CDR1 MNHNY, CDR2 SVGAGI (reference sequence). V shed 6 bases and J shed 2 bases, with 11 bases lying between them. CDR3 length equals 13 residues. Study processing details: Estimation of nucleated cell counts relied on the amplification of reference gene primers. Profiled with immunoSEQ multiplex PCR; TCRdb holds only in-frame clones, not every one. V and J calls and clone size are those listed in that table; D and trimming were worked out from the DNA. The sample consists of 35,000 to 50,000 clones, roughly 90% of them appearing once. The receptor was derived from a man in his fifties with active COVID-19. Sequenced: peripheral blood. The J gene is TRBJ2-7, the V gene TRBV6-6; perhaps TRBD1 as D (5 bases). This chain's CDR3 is CASSAVRAYEQYF. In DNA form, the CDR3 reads TGTGCCAGCAGCGCGGTCAGGGCCTACGAGCAGTACTTC.